The T cell receptor beta chain under discussion was sequenced for a study of blood T cell repertoires in COVID-19. Study-wide context: Samples taken during acute and convalescent COVID-19 were collected in the United States, Italy and Spain. The analysed material was cDNA or gDNA that came from T cells, B-cell-depleted T cells, or PBMCs.

The authors' processing: Reference gene primer amplification yielded estimated nucleated cell counts. Profiling relied on immunoSEQ multiplex PCR, and the TCRdb table lists in-frame clones only, not all of them. V and J calls plus clone size are reproduced from that table; the DNA served to infer D and trimming. The sample contains under 300,000 clones, roughly 82% of which appear only once. The CDR3 extends over 11 amino acids. Germline lookup yields CDR1 GTSNPN and CDR2 SVGIG (reference sequence). Between the trimmed V and J ends, which lost 7 bases and 1 base, there was a span of 8 bases. The TCR comes from a man in his forties who had recovered from COVID-19. Sequencing used peripheral blood. The chain recombines TRBV30 with TRBJ2-7; maybe TRBD2 (5 bases). The CDR3 region is CASSGSYEQYF. Written as DNA, the CDR3 is TGTGCCTCATCGGGATCCTACGAGCAGTACTTC.